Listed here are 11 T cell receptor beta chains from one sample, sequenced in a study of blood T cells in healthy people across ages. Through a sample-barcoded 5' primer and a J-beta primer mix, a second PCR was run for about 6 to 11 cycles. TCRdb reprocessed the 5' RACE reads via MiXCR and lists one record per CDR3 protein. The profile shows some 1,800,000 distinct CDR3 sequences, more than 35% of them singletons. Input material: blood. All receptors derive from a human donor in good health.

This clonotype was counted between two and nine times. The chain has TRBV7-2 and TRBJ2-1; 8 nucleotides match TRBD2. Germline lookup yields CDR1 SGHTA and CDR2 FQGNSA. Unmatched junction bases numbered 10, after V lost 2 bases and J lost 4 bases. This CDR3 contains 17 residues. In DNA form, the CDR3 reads TGTGCCAGCAGCTTACCTAGCGGGTATGGAACGTACAATGAGCAGTTCTTC. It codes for CASSLPSGYGTYNEQFF.

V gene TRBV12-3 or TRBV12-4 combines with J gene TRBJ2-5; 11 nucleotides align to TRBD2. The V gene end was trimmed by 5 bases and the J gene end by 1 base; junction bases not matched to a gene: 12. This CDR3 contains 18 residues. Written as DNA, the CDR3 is TGTGCCAGCAGTCCCGCAATATTAGCGGGGGGGCTCCAAGAGACCCAGTACTTC. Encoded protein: CASSPAILAGGLQETQYF.

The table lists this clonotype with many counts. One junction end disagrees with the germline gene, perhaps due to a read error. The CDR3 reads CASSLELNTEAFF. CDR3 nucleotide sequence: TGTGCCAGCAGCTTAGAGTTGAACACTGAAGCTTTCTTT. V usage is TRBV5-1 and J usage is TRBJ1-1; D is unclear. Germline lookup yields CDR1 SGHRS and CDR2 YFSETQ. The CDR3 totals 13 residues.

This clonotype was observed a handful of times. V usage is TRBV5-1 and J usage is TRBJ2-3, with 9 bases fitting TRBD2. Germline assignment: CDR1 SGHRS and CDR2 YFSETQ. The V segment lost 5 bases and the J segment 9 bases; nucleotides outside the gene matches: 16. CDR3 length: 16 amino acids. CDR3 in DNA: TGCGCCAGCAGACCAATTAGCGGGGGCGCGCCGGGGACGCAGTATTTT. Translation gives CASRPISGGAPGTQYF.

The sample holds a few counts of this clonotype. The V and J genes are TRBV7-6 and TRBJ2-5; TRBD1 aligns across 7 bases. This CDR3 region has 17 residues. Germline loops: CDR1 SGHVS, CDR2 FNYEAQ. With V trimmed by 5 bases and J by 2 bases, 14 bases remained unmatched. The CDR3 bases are TGTGCCAGCAGCCACAATCAAAACAGGGGTGGACAAGAGACCCAGTACTTC. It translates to CASSHNQNRGGQETQYF.

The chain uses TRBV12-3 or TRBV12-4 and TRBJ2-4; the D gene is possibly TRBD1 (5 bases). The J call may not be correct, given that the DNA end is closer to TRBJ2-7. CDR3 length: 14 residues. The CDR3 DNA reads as TGTGCCAGCAGTATTACTGACAGATCCTACGAGCAGTACTTC. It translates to CASSITDRSYEQYF.

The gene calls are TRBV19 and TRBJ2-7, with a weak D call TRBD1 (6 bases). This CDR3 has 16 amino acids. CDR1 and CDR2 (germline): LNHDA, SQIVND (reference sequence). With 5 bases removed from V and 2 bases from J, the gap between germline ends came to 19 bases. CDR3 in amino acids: CASSSLSWTAPYEQYF. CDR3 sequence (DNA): TGTGCCAGTAGTTCTCTTAGTTGGACAGCCCCCTACGAGCAGTACTTC.

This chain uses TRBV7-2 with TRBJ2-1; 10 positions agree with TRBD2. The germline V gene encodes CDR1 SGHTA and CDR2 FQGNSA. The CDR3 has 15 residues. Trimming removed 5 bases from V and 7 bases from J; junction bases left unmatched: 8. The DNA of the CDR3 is TGTGCCAGCAGCCCCCGTAGCGGGGGGAGGAATGAGCAGTTCTTC. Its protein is CASSPRSGGRNEQFF.

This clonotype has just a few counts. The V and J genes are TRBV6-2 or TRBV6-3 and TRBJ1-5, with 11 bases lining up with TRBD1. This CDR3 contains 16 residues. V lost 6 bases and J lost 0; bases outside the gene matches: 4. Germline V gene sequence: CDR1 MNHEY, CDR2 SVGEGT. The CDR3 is CASSRTGGYSNQPQHF. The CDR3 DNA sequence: TGTGCCAGCAGCCGGACAGGGGGCTATAGCAATCAGCCCCAGCATTTT.

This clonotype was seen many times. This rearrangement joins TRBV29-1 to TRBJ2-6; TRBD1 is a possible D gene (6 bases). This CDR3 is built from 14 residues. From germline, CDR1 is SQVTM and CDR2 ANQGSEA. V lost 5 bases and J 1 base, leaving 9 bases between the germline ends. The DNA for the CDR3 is TGCAGCGTTTCCGGACAGTCTGGGGCCAACGTCCTGACTTTC. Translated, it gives CSVSGQSGANVLTF. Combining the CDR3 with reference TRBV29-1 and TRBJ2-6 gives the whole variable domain SAVISQKPSRDICQRGTSLTIQCQVDSQVTMMFWYRQQPGQSLTLIATANQGSEATYESGFVIDKFPISRPNLTFSTLTVSNMSPEDSSIYLCSVSGQSGANVLTFGAGSRLTVL.

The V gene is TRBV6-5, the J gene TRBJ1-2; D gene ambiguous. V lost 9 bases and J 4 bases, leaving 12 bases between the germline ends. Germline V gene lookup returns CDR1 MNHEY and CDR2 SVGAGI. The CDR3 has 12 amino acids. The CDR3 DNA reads TGTGCCAGTGTGGACGGTACCTATGGCTACACCTTC. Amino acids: CASVDGTYGYTF.